These 16 T cell receptor beta chains were sequenced from one sample in a study of beta chain features in type 1 diabetes. All of the isolated RNA was reverse transcribed, so expressed TCRB transcripts were sequenced. Libraries were prepared by immunoSEQ multiplex PCR; TCRdb keeps only in-frame clonotypes and omits some of them. This sample has approximately 150,000 clones; around a tenth occur once, and the top ten carry about 0.6%. Sequences were obtained from central memory CD4+ T cells from blood. These receptors all stem from a woman aged 40 to 49 in good health.

This clone was seen many times. V gene TRBV13 combines with J gene TRBJ2-5, with unresolved D. V gave up 5 bases and J gave up 4 bases, with 8 bases separating them. The CDR3 is 12 residues long. The germline gives CDR1 PRHDT, CDR2 FYEKMQ (reference sequence). CDR3 in DNA: TGTGCCAGCAGCCCTAGGCGAGAGACCCAGTACTTC. Its protein product is CASSPRRETQYF.

This clone was picked up a small number of times. The chain recombines TRBV12-2 with TRBJ1-1. TRBV12-2 is recorded as a pseudogene. This CDR3 comprises 17 residues. This CDR3 reads CASPRTREVNMNTEAFF. For the CDR3, the DNA is TGTGCAAGTCCCCGCACCCGAGAGGTTAACATGAACACTGAAGCTTTCTTT.

The chain combines TRBV9 with TRBJ2-1, with D possibly being TRBD2 (6 bases). V gave up 2 bases and J gave up 6 bases, with 12 bases separating them. The germline V gene has CDR1 SGDLS and CDR2 YYNGEE. This CDR3 is built from 14 residues. DNA for the CDR3: TGTGCCAGCAGCGTCGGAGGGTACAGCAATGAGCAGTTCTTC. Translation gives CASSVGGYSNEQFF.

There are a few counts of this clone. V and J are TRBV4-2 and TRBJ1-5, with D perhaps TRBD1 (6 bases). The CDR3 is 15 amino acids. Trimming cost V 8 bases and J 0 bases, with 14 bases left between them. Per germline, CDR1 LGHNA and CDR2 YNFKEQ. Written as DNA, the CDR3 is TGTGCCAGCGCCCAGGGGCAGGATAGCAATCAGCCCCAGCATTTT. It is translated as CASAQGQDSNQPQHF.

As regards this clone: Other DNA sequences in this sample translate to the same CDR3. This chain links TRBV7-9 with TRBJ1-1; 7 bases map to TRBD1. V shed 1 base, J shed 1 base, and the junction held 0 bases outside the gene matches. The CDR3 spans 14 residues. In germline, CDR1 is SEHNR, CDR2 FQNEAQ (reference sequence). The CDR3 protein is CASSLGTGNTEAFF. As DNA, the CDR3 is TGTGCCAGCAGCTTAGGGACAGGGAACACTGAAGCTTTCTTT.

In nucleotides, the CDR3 is TGTGCCAGCAGCCAATCGAGCAGGGGGAATCAGCCCCAGCATTTT. Translation gives CASSQSSRGNQPQHF. This chain uses TRBV16 with TRBJ1-5, with TRBD1 matching over 7 bases. Germline CDR1 KGHSY, CDR2 FQNENV. This CDR3 comprises 15 residues. The trim removed 0 bases at V and 4 bases at J, leaving 3 bases unmatched.

V usage is TRBV4-3 and J usage is TRBJ1-2; possibly TRBD1 for D (6 bases). Per the germline V gene, CDR1 is LGHNA and CDR2 is YSLEER. The V and J ends lost 4 bases and 2 bases respectively, with 14 bases between them. This CDR3 spans 15 amino acids. In DNA form, the CDR3 reads TGCGCCAGCAGCCGTTTGACAGGAGGAAACTATGGCTACACCTTC. Translating it yields CASSRLTGGNYGYTF.

Only a few counts were recorded for this clone. The chain employs TRBV7-2 and TRBJ1-4; 7 bases are a match to TRBD1. The germline CDR1 and CDR2 sequences are SGHTA and FQGNSA. The trim removed 6 bases at V and 8 bases at J, leaving 9 bases unmatched. The CDR3 consists of 14 residues. This CDR3 reads CASSPGQRLEKLFF. DNA for the CDR3: TGTGCCAGCAGTCCGGGACAGAGGCTAGAAAAACTGTTTTTT.

J is TRBJ2-3 and V is TRBV4-1, with 7 bases aligning to TRBD1. The CDR3 sequence is 17 residues long. V trimming: 1 base; J trimming: 0 bases; junction bases outside the gene matches: 7. CDR1 and CDR2 (germline): MGHRA, YSYEKL. CDR3 region: CASSQGGTVLSTDTQYF. In DNA form, the CDR3 reads TGCGCCAGCAGCCAAGGGGGGACAGTTCTTAGCACAGATACGCAGTATTTT.

The chain combines TRBV7-9 with TRBJ1-2, with D uncertain. CDR1 is SEHNR and CDR2 is FQNEAQ in the germline V gene (reference sequence). With 1 base removed from V and 4 bases from J, the gap between germline ends came to 16 bases. The CDR3 spans 16 residues. The CDR3 DNA sequence: TGTGCCAGCAGCTTAGGGGCACGCAGGAGGACCTATGGCTACACCTTC. This gives the protein CASSLGARRRTYGYTF.

This clone was picked up a small number of times. Relative to the germline gene, one junction end is altered; a read error may explain this. DNA for the CDR3: TGTGCTAGCAGCAAAACAGGGACTAGCGGAGATACGCAGTATTTT. Encoded protein: CASSKTGTSGDTQYF. This sequence joins TRBV7-7 and TRBJ2-3; the match to TRBD2 covers 11 bases. The germline gives CDR1 SSHAT, CDR2 FNYEAQ (reference sequence). CDR3 length: 15 amino acids.

The sample holds a few counts of this clone. The DNA of the CDR3 is TGTGCCAGCTCACCATCGACGGGACTCACCTACGAGCAGTACTTC. Amino acid sequence: CASSPSTGLTYEQYF. V usage is TRBV18 and J usage is TRBJ2-5; D is perhaps TRBD2 (6 bases). With the DNA end fitting TRBJ2-7 better, the J assignment may be wrong. The CDR3 runs to 15 residues. CDR1 KGHSH and CDR2 LQKENI come from the germline V gene.

V usage is TRBV4-1 and J usage is TRBJ2-5, with D perhaps TRBD2 (6 bases). The CDR3 has 18 residues. The V end was cut by 3 bases, the J end by 10 bases, with 30 bases between. Germline CDR1 reads MGHRA; CDR2 reads YSYEKL. This CDR3 is CASSQGGLGTGPPDGQYF. In DNA, the CDR3 is TGCGCCAGCAGCCAGGGAGGTCTCGGCACGGGACCCCCTGATGGCCAGTACTTC.

This clone was counted between two and nine times. The chain combines TRBV6-1 with TRBJ1-2, with TRBD1 matching 8 bases. There are 12 residues in the CDR3. CDR1 MNHNS and CDR2 SASEGT come from the germline V gene. Trimming took 8 bases from V and 8 from J; bases not matched to a gene: 7. CDR3 nucleotide sequence: TGTGCCAGCGACAGGACAGGGAGGGGCTACACCTTC. Its protein product is CASDRTGRGYTF.

In its sample, this clone was seen a few times. The gene calls are TRBV7-2 and TRBJ2-7, with 10 bases that match TRBD2. Germline-derived CDR1 and CDR2 are SGHTA and FQGNSA. After removal of 7 bases from V and 7 bases from J, the junction contained 16 bases not matched to a gene. This CDR3 is built from 16 residues. The CDR3 bases are TGTGCCAGCACCAATTCAGGAGCGGGGGGGCCGGGGGAGCAGTACTTC. It codes for CASTNSGAGGPGEQYF. The variable domain in full, completed from reference TRBV7-2 and TRBJ2-7, reads GAGVSQSPSNKVTEKGKDVELRCDPISGHTALYWYRQSLGQGLEFLIYFQGNSAPDKSGLPSDRFSAERTGGSVSTLTIQRTQQEDSAVYLCASTNSGAGGPGEQYFGPGTRLTVT.

This clone was seen a handful of times. This chain uses TRBV7-9 with TRBJ2-3; D is perhaps TRBD2 (6 bases). The V end lost 1 base, the J end lost 4 bases, and 12 bases lay between the germline ends. Germline lookup yields CDR1 SEHNR and CDR2 FQNEAQ (reference sequence). The CDR3 contains 15 residues. The CDR3 nucleotides read TGTGCCAGCAGCTTAGTTCAGACTAGTGCAGATACGCAGTATTTT. Translating gives CASSLVQTSADTQYF.